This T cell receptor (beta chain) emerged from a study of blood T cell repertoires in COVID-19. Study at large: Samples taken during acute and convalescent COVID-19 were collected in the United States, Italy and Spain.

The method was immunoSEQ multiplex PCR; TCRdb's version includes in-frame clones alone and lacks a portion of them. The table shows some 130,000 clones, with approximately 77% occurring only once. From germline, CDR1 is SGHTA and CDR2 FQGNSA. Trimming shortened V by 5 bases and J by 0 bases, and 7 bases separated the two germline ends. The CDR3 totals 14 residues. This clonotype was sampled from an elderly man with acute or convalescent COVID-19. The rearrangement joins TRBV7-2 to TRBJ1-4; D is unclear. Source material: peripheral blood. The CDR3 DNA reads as TGTGCCAGCAGCCCGCGGGCAACTAATGAAAAACTGTTTTTT. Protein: CASSPRATNEKLFF.